This T cell receptor (beta chain) comes out of a study of T cell responses to AZD1222 COVID-19 vaccine. Study overall: Second-dose recipients at about 4 or about 12 weeks were treated as one pooled group.

V was trimmed by 7 bases and J by 0 bases, leaving 13 bases between them. Germline lookup yields CDR1 MNHEY and CDR2 SVGAGI. The CDR3 extends over 14 amino acids. Data came from immunoSEQ multiplex PCR; TCRdb stores just in-frame clones and leaves some out. The sample yields some 150,000 clones, approximately 90% seen once. The study's findings and limits: Clonal diversity may have been underestimated in mostly white British donors. Distributed over spike, vaccine-associated CD4 TCRs predominated at 160-218 and 743-854.

Remarks on this clone: Its cognate antigen is unknown.

The V and J genes are TRBV6-5 and TRBJ2-7; D perhaps matches TRBD1 (6 bases). The source of this sequence is an adult in good health. The material was peripheral blood, obtained on day 0 of AZD1222 vaccination. The CDR3 reads CASTGQPSSYEQYF. The CDR3 nucleotides read TGTGCCAGCACAGGACAGCCCAGCTCCTACGAGCAGTACTTC.